This is a list of T cell receptor beta chains from one sample in a study of CD8 T cells in Susac syndrome. From the immunoSEQ multiplex PCR reads, TCRdb called clonotypes with MiXCR, one entry per CDR3 protein. The sample holds about 300,000 distinct CDR3 sequences; 75% to 90% are singletons and the top ten take around 0.18%. The sequencing input was CD8+ T cells from PBMCs. The receptors originated from a human donor with multiple sclerosis. The CDR3 runs from the conserved cysteine through the conserved F or W. D genes are given only for firm matches. Size values are once, few and many counts, or a class for expanded clones, and some rows have none.

clone_size: .; v_call: TRBV27; j_call: TRBJ1-1; d_call: .; cdr3_aa: CASSFLSFAGPNTEAFF; cdr3_nt: TGTGCCAGCAGTTTCTTGTCTTTTGCGGGCCCGAACACTGAAGCTTTCTTT
clone_size: .; v_call: TRBV20-1; j_call: TRBJ2-5; d_call: .; cdr3_aa: CSAIPGVSETQYF; cdr3_nt: TGCAGTGCTATACCAGGGGTATCAGAGACCCAGTACTTC
clone_size: .; v_call: TRBV7-9; j_call: TRBJ2-3; d_call: TRBD1; cdr3_aa: CASSSIETGTGGTDTQYF; cdr3_nt: TGTGCCAGCAGCTCTATAGAAACCGGGACAGGCGGCACAGATACGCAGTATTTT
clone_size: .; v_call: TRBV4-2; j_call: TRBJ2-1; d_call: .; cdr3_aa: CASSQVTSLGSYNEQFF; cdr3_nt: TGTGCCAGCAGCCAAGTTACTAGTCTTGGCTCCTACAATGAGCAGTTCTTC
clone_size: .; v_call: TRBV5-6; j_call: TRBJ2-7; d_call: .; cdr3_aa: CASTFREESYEQYF; cdr3_nt: TGTGCCAGCACCTTCAGGGAGGAATCCTACGAGCAGTACTTC
clone_size: .; v_call: TRBV25-1; j_call: TRBJ2-5; d_call: TRBD2; cdr3_aa: CASSKLAARRETQYF; cdr3_nt: TGTGCCAGCAGTAAACTAGCGGCCCGCCGGGAGACCCAGTACTTC
clone_size: .; v_call: TRBV29-1; j_call: TRBJ2-7; d_call: TRBD2; cdr3_aa: CSAISREGRYEQYF; cdr3_nt: TGCAGCGCCATCTCGAGGGAGGGCCGGTACGAGCAGTACTTC
clone_size: .; v_call: TRBV11-3; j_call: TRBJ2-1; d_call: .; cdr3_aa: CASSPRLGSHSDNEQFF; cdr3_nt: TGTGCCAGCAGCCCTCGGTTGGGGTCCCACAGTGACAATGAGCAGTTCTTC
clone_size: once; v_call: TRBV6-1; j_call: TRBJ2-2; d_call: TRBD1; cdr3_aa: CASSDNRGQMNTGELFF; cdr3_nt: TGTGCCAGCAGTGACAACAGGGGGCAGATGAACACCGGGGAGCTGTTTTTT
clone_size: .; v_call: TRBV27; j_call: TRBJ2-7; d_call: TRBD1; cdr3_aa: CASSSSGQSYEQYF; cdr3_nt: TGTGCCAGCAGTTCATCGGGACAGAGCTACGAGCAGTACTTC
clone_size: .; v_call: TRBV19; j_call: TRBJ2-7; d_call: TRBD1; cdr3_aa: CASSGVTGIHEQYF; cdr3_nt: TGTGCCAGTAGTGGGGTGACAGGGATCCACGAGCAGTACTTC
clone_size: .; v_call: TRBV5-4; j_call: TRBJ2-1; d_call: TRBD2; cdr3_aa: CASRAGLDGNEQFF; cdr3_nt: TGTGCCAGCAGGGCGGGACTAGACGGGAATGAGCAGTTCTTC
clone_size: .; v_call: TRBV5-4; j_call: TRBJ2-7; d_call: .; cdr3_aa: CASSPAGDYEQYF; cdr3_nt: TGTGCCAGCAGCCCGGCAGGGGACTACGAGCAGTACTTC
clone_size: .; v_call: TRBV7-9; j_call: TRBJ2-1; d_call: TRBD1; cdr3_aa: CASSSTRTGGRDEQFF; cdr3_nt: TGTGCCAGCAGCTCCACTAGGACAGGGGGCAGGGATGAGCAGTTCTTC
clone_size: .; v_call: TRBV6-5; j_call: TRBJ2-1; d_call: TRBD2; cdr3_aa: CASSMGRGRDEQFF; cdr3_nt: TGTGCCAGCAGTATGGGGAGGGGCCGGGATGAGCAGTTCTTC
clone_size: .; v_call: TRBV28; j_call: TRBJ2-7; d_call: TRBD1; cdr3_aa: CASSEMGQGSSYEQYF; cdr3_nt: TGTGCCAGCAGTGAAATGGGACAGGGGAGCTCCTACGAGCAGTACTTC
clone_size: .; v_call: TRBV7-7; j_call: TRBJ2-5; d_call: TRBD2; cdr3_aa: CASSFKTSGQETQYF; cdr3_nt: TGTGCTAGCAGCTTTAAAACTAGCGGCCAAGAGACCCAGTACTTC
clone_size: .; v_call: TRBV9; j_call: TRBJ2-7; d_call: TRBD1; cdr3_aa: CASSVGTGHYEQYF; cdr3_nt: TGTGCCAGCAGCGTAGGGACAGGTCACTACGAGCAGTACTTC
clone_size: .; v_call: TRBV9; j_call: TRBJ2-7; d_call: .; cdr3_aa: CASSAGTPLAEQYF; cdr3_nt: TGTGCCAGCAGTGCCGGGACTCCCCTAGCCGAGCAGTACTTC
clone_size: .; v_call: TRBV7-2; j_call: TRBJ2-7; d_call: .; cdr3_aa: CASSSADPLGQYF; cdr3_nt: TGTGCCAGCAGCTCAGCAGACCCATTAGGGCAGTACTTC
clone_size: .; v_call: TRBV10-3; j_call: TRBJ2-3; d_call: TRBD1; cdr3_aa: CAISAVQGADTQYF; cdr3_nt: TGTGCCATCAGTGCGGTCCAGGGGGCAGATACGCAGTATTTT
clone_size: .; v_call: TRBV12-3/TRBV12-4; j_call: TRBJ2-5; d_call: .; cdr3_aa: CASSLLISGSETQYF; cdr3_nt: TGTGCCAGCAGCCTTCTCATCTCAGGGAGTGAGACCCAGTACTTC
clone_size: .; v_call: TRBV29-1; j_call: TRBJ2-3; d_call: .; cdr3_aa: CSVSGWGGTDTQYF; cdr3_nt: TGCAGCGTTTCTGGATGGGGGGGCACAGATACGCAGTATTTT
clone_size: .; v_call: TRBV27; j_call: TRBJ2-7; d_call: .; cdr3_aa: CASSLSQSHYEQYF; cdr3_nt: TGTGCCAGCAGTTTATCGCAGAGCCACTACGAGCAGTACTTC
clone_size: .; v_call: TRBV24-1; j_call: TRBJ2-2; d_call: .; cdr3_aa: CAAEGTADANTGELFF; cdr3_nt: TGTGCCGCCGAGGGGACTGCGGACGCGAACACCGGGGAGCTGTTTTTT
clone_size: .; v_call: TRBV27; j_call: TRBJ2-3; d_call: TRBD1; cdr3_aa: CASSAGQGSADTQYF; cdr3_nt: TGTGCCAGCAGTGCGGGACAGGGATCGGCAGATACGCAGTATTTT
clone_size: .; v_call: TRBV4-3; j_call: TRBJ2-5; d_call: TRBD1; cdr3_aa: CASSLGQDIRTQYF; cdr3_nt: TGCGCCAGCAGCCTCGGACAGGACATTAGGACCCAGTACTTC
clone_size: .; v_call: TRBV9; j_call: TRBJ2-7; d_call: TRBD2; cdr3_aa: CASSVGSSGLLYEQYF; cdr3_nt: TGTGCCAGCAGCGTAGGGTCTAGCGGGTTACTCTACGAGCAGTACTTC
clone_size: .; v_call: TRBV4-3; j_call: TRBJ1-1; d_call: .; cdr3_aa: CASSHGQSMNTEAFF; cdr3_nt: TGCGCCAGCAGCCACGGACAGAGCATGAACACTGAAGCTTTCTTT
clone_size: .; v_call: TRBV4-1; j_call: TRBJ2-7; d_call: .; cdr3_aa: CASSPRLKLDEQYF; cdr3_nt: TGCGCCAGCAGCCCCCGGCTAAAACTGGACGAGCAGTACTTC
clone_size: .; v_call: TRBV20-1; j_call: TRBJ1-1; d_call: .; cdr3_aa: CSARDLTSGTSGTEAFF; cdr3_nt: TGCAGTGCTAGAGACCTTACCAGTGGGACTTCGGGCACTGAAGCTTTCTTT
clone_size: .; v_call: TRBV3-1; j_call: TRBJ2-5; d_call: .; cdr3_aa: CASSQVGVSGGETQYF; cdr3_nt: TGTGCCAGCAGCCAAGTGGGTGTGAGTGGCGGAGAGACCCAGTACTTC
clone_size: .; v_call: TRBV5-6; j_call: TRBJ2-2; d_call: .; cdr3_aa: CASSFPPGVVGELFF; cdr3_nt: TGTGCCAGCAGCTTCCCGCCAGGGGTCGTGGGGGAGCTGTTTTTT
clone_size: .; v_call: TRBV27; j_call: TRBJ2-1; d_call: .; cdr3_aa: CASSFAPTNHNEQFF; cdr3_nt: TGTGCCAGCAGTTTTGCCCCAACCAACCACAATGAGCAGTTCTTC
clone_size: .; v_call: TRBV29-1; j_call: TRBJ2-5; d_call: .; cdr3_aa: CSVESGVETQYF; cdr3_nt: TGCAGCGTTGAATCCGGGGTGGAGACCCAGTACTTC